Below, 26 T cell receptor beta chains from the same sample are listed, as sequenced in a study of T cells in Graves' hyperthyroidism and ophthalmopathy. RNA transcripts served as the template for amplifying TCR beta CDR3 regions. The study used the HTBI primer set for a first-round RT-PCR of the TCR CDR3. TCRdb itself ran the multiplex PCR reads through MiXCR, one entry per CDR3 protein. Here the sample spans hundreds of thousands of distinct CDR3 sequences, approximately 13% being singletons. The sequencing sample was made of blood. Receptor source: a woman between 18 and 29 years old with Graves' hyperthyroidism.

This clonotype was observed at least ten times. The gene calls are TRBV3-1 and TRBJ1-1; D may be TRBD1 (5 bases). From germline, CDR1 is LGHDT and CDR2 YNNKEL (reference sequence). This CDR3 contains 15 residues. V was pared by 0 bases and J by 5 bases, with 13 bases between. CDR3 sequence (DNA): TGTGCCAGCAGCCAAGAACCCCAGGGCGAGACTGAAGCTTTCTTT. It encodes CASSQEPQGETEAFF.

This clonotype was found many times. The V and J genes are TRBV12-5 and TRBJ1-1; D uncertain. CDR1 LGHNT and CDR2 FRNRAP come from the germline V gene. Trimming left V 5 bases short and J 1 base short, with 11 bases between. The CDR3 is made up of 14 amino acids. This CDR3 is CASGAGLPNTEAFF. DNA for the CDR3: TGTGCTAGTGGTGCCGGACTGCCGAACACTGAAGCTTTCTTT.

This clonotype was counted many times. This chain connects TRBV2 to TRBJ2-1, with D unclear. Germline CDR1 reads SNHLY; CDR2 reads FYNNEI. The CDR3 totals 14 residues. V was clipped by 2 bases and J by 5 bases, with 10 bases between them. The DNA of the CDR3 is TGTGCCAGCAGTGAATCTAGTTCCCACAATGAGCAGTTCTTC. Protein sequence: CASSESSSHNEQFF.

The chain links TRBV20-1 to TRBJ2-7; D possibly uses TRBD1 or TRBD2 (6 bases each). This CDR3 spans 15 amino acids. Germline V gives CDR1 DFQATT, CDR2 SNEGSKA (reference sequence). Trimming removed 5 bases from V and 4 bases from J, with 21 bases in between. The CDR3 DNA reads as TGCAGTGCTTCGACTATAGGGGGGAGGATTTACGAGCAGTACTTC. The encoded protein is CSASTIGGRIYEQYF.

Points on this clonotype: A much larger clone sits a single nucleotide away, making a read error possible. The chain has TRBV19 and TRBJ1-2, with D uncertain. There are 13 residues in the CDR3. Germline-derived CDR1 and CDR2 are LNHDA and SQIVND (reference sequence). The DNA for the CDR3 is TGTGCCAGTAGTATGTCGCAGGCCTATAGCTACACCTTC. Its protein product is CASSMSQAYSYTF.

In its sample, this clonotype was seen many times. The chain is built from TRBV28 and TRBJ2-6; D may be TRBD1 (7 bases). Germline V gene lookup returns CDR1 MDHEN and CDR2 SYDVKM. The CDR3 is made up of 14 amino acids. V lost 6 bases, J lost 12 bases, and 18 bases lay in between. This CDR3 reads CASRTGGTASVLTF. Here the CDR3 DNA reads TGTGCCAGCAGAACCGGAGGGACAGCCTCCGTCCTGACTTTC. Drawing the rest from reference TRBV28 and TRBJ2-6, the complete variable domain is DVKVTQSSRYLVKRTGEKVFLECVQDMDHENMFWYRQDPGLGLRLIYFSYDVKMKEKGDIPEGYSVSREKKERFSLILESASTNQTSMYLCASRTGGTASVLTFGAGSRLTVL.

The CDR3 protein is CASSGTGYTGELFF. In DNA form, the CDR3 reads TGTGCCAGCAGTGGAACAGGGTACACCGGGGAGCTGTTTTTT. This sequence joins TRBV6-1 and TRBJ2-2; perhaps TRBD1 as D (6 bases). Per germline, CDR1 MNHNS and CDR2 SASEGT. Trimming stripped 4 bases from V and 3 bases from J, with 9 bases between. The CDR3 runs 14 residues.

This clonotype showed up many times. The genes are TRBV7-9 and TRBJ2-2; D unresolved. V was pared by 7 bases and J by 1 base, with 10 bases between. The germline V gene has CDR1 SEHNR and CDR2 FQNEAQ (reference sequence). This CDR3 has 14 amino acids. CDR3 in amino acids: CASIRPRNTGELFF. Here the CDR3 DNA reads TGTGCCAGCATAAGACCGCGGAACACCGGGGAGCTGTTTTTT.

This clonotype appeared a few times. The chain employs TRBV7-6 and TRBJ2-1; 8 nucleotides agree with TRBD2. Per the germline V gene, CDR1 is SGHVS and CDR2 is FNYEAQ. Trimming removed 5 bases from V and 4 bases from J; junction bases left unmatched: 4. The CDR3 is 14 residues long. The CDR3 loop reads CASSPREGYNEQFF. Here the CDR3 DNA reads TGTGCCAGCAGCCCTCGGGAGGGATACAATGAGCAGTTCTTC.

This clonotype has a count of ten or more. The chain is built from TRBV13 and TRBJ2-3, with TRBD2 as a possible D gene (6 bases). Germline loops: CDR1 PRHDT, CDR2 FYEKMQ (reference sequence). V dropped 2 bases and J dropped 2 bases, with 17 bases sitting between them. This CDR3 is built from 17 residues. CDR3 sequence reads: CASSLREDEGDTDTQYF. In nucleotides, the CDR3 is TGTGCCAGCAGCTTAAGGGAGGACGAAGGCGACACAGATACGCAGTATTTT.

This clonotype came up many times. The J gene is TRBJ1-1, the V gene TRBV11-1; no reliable D call. Trimming stripped 5 bases from V and 3 bases from J, with 10 bases between. This CDR3 is 13 amino acids long. Germline CDR1 SGHAT, CDR2 FQDESV (reference sequence). The CDR3 is CASSRNGYTEAFF. The DNA for the CDR3 is TGTGCCAGCAGCCGTAACGGGTACACTGAAGCTTTCTTT.

This clonotype has only a few counts. A much larger clone sits a single nucleotide away, making a read error possible. The chain employs TRBV28 and TRBJ2-7, with D perhaps matching TRBD2 (6 bases). Germline CDR1 MDHEN, CDR2 SYDVKM. V lost 8 bases and J 7 bases, leaving 21 bases between the germline ends. The CDR3 runs 14 residues. CDR3 DNA: TGTGCCAGCTACGGCGGGGTGACACGGAATGAGCAGTACTTC. Residues: CASYGGVTRNEQYF.

This clonotype was seen repeatedly, ten times or more. The chain employs TRBV7-9 and TRBJ1-1; unclear D gene. The V gene lost 6 bases and the J gene lost 6 bases, with 23 bases spanning the gap. CDR1 and CDR2 (germline): SEHNR, FQNEAQ (reference sequence). The CDR3 totals 16 residues. CDR3 nucleotides: TGTGCCAGCAGACCCCCCCTGAGGGAAGGAGTGTCTGAAGCTTTCTTT. Translated, it gives CASRPPLREGVSEAFF.

This clonotype was seen only a few times. The chain recombines TRBV18 with TRBJ2-7; 7 bases line up with TRBD1. The CDR3 contains 13 residues. Germline V gene lookup returns CDR1 KGHSH and CDR2 LQKENI. V trimming: 5 bases; J trimming: 5 bases; junction bases outside the gene matches: 6. The CDR3: CASSTGTVDEQYF. DNA of the CDR3: TGTGCCAGCTCAACTGGGACAGTCGACGAGCAGTACTTC.

Only a few counts were recorded for this clonotype. The genes are TRBV7-9 and TRBJ2-4, with TRBD2 matching 14 bases. Per germline, CDR1 SEHNR and CDR2 FQNEAQ (reference sequence). Trimming removed 2 bases from V and 6 bases from J; junction bases left unmatched: 9. The CDR3 consists of 18 residues. CDR3 region: CASSLNPLGTSGRNIQYF. In DNA, the CDR3 is TGTGCCAGCAGCTTAAACCCCCTCGGGACTAGCGGGAGAAACATTCAGTACTTC.

This clonotype came up many times. CDR3 region: CASSLGRDTIYF. CDR3 nucleotides: TGTGCCAGCAGTTTAGGCCGAGACACCATATATTTT. This chain connects TRBV12-3 or TRBV12-4 to TRBJ1-3; no definite D call. Deletions cut 1 base from V and 8 bases from J, with 6 bases between. The CDR3 spans 12 residues.

The sample holds a few counts of this clonotype. This chain uses TRBV6-1 with TRBJ1-6; TRBD1 agrees at 8 bases. There are 12 residues in the CDR3. V lost 6 bases, J lost 9 bases, and 1 base stayed unmatched. The V gene's germline CDR1 is MNHNS and CDR2 SASEGT. CDR3 sequence: CASRTGGSPLHF. CDR3 in DNA: TGTGCCAGCAGAACAGGGGGTTCACCCCTCCACTTT.

In this sample, this clonotype turned up many times. The rearrangement uses TRBV18 and TRBJ2-5; the D gene is possibly TRBD1 (6 bases). With 6 bases removed from V and 1 base from J, the gap between germline ends came to 15 bases. Germline V CDR1 and CDR2: KGHSH, LQKENI. The CDR3 is 15 amino acids. The chain's CDR3 is CASSWTTGSQETQYF. CDR3 nucleotide sequence: TGTGCCAGCTCTTGGACGACAGGATCCCAAGAGACCCAGTACTTC.

This clonotype was seen ten or more times. The genes are TRBV27 and TRBJ1-2; D ambiguous. Trimming removed 4 bases at V and 1 base at J, with 19 bases between. Germline CDR1 is MNHEY and CDR2 is SMNVEV (reference sequence). The CDR3 covers 17 residues. This CDR3 is CASSSHLRLWLNYGYTF. The CDR3 DNA follows: TGTGCCAGCAGTTCCCACCTCCGTCTTTGGCTTAACTATGGCTACACCTTC.

This clonotype was detected ten times or more. The CDR3: CASSLGPTGGGEQYF. CDR3 in DNA: TGTGCCAGCAGCTTAGGCCCGACAGGGGGCGGCGAGCAGTACTTC. This rearrangement joins TRBV11-2 to TRBJ2-7, with 10 bases identical to TRBD1. CDR1 is SGHAT and CDR2 is FQNNGV in the germline V gene. V shed 1 base, J shed 6 bases, and the junction held 6 bases outside the gene matches. The CDR3 spans 15 residues. The complete variable domain, with remaining parts taken from reference TRBV11-2 and TRBJ2-7, reads EAGVAQSPRYKIIEKRQSVAFWCNPISGHATLYWYQQILGQGPKLLIQFQNNGVVDDSQLPKDRFSAERLKGVDSTLKIQPAKLEDSAVYLCASSLGPTGGGEQYFGPGTRLTVT.

V gene TRBV5-4 combines with J gene TRBJ1-4, with D tentatively TRBD1 (6 bases). The CDR3 is made up of 14 amino acids. CDR1 and CDR2 (germline): SGHNT, YYREEE (reference sequence). V gave up 5 bases and J gave up 4 bases, with 12 bases separating them. The CDR3 DNA follows: TGTGCCAGCAGTGCGACAGGAATTAATGAAAAACTGTTTTTT. Its translation: CASSATGINEKLFF.

A word on this clonotype: Just one base apart from a much larger clone, this may be a read error. This chain links TRBV20-1 with TRBJ1-1; D is unclear. The germline V gene has CDR1 DFQATT and CDR2 SNEGSKA (reference sequence). This CDR3 has 10 amino acids. The CDR3 here is CSVPDHEASF. CDR3 DNA sequence: TGCAGCGTCCCGGACCATGAAGCTTCCTTT.

This clonotype was detected ten times or more. J is TRBJ1-2 and V is TRBV12-3 or TRBV12-4, with unresolved D. The V end was cut by 4 bases, the J end by 4 bases, with 16 bases between. The CDR3 is 15 amino acids. The DNA for the CDR3 is TGTGCCAGCAGTTATGGCGTGGCACCCTCCTATGGCTACACCTTC. Translating gives CASSYGVAPSYGYTF.

This clonotype was seen repeatedly, ten times or more. CDR3 sequence (DNA): TGTGCCTCGGTCGGGGGGGGAGCCAAAAACATTCAGTACTTC. Translated: CASVGGGAKNIQYF. V is TRBV2 and J is TRBJ2-4; TRBD2 aligns across 8 bases. The junction had 6 bases not matched to a gene; V was cut back by 11 bases and J by 0 bases. Germline assignment: CDR1 SNHLY and CDR2 FYNNEI. CDR3 length: 14 amino acids.

This clonotype has ten or more counts. The chain carries TRBV5-5 and TRBJ2-3, with TRBD2 matching 8 bases. The germline V gene encodes CDR1 SGHKS and CDR2 YYEKEE (reference sequence). The CDR3 contains 17 residues. V lost 4 bases to trimming and J lost 3 bases; unmatched junction nucleotides: 13. CDR3 bases: TGTGCCAGCAGCCCTGGACGGACTAGCTTTGGGACAGATACGCAGTATTTT. Translation gives CASSPGRTSFGTDTQYF.

This clonotype occurred many times. This chain uses TRBV28 with TRBJ1-2; D not resolved. The CDR3 spans 15 residues. V was cut by 7 bases and J by 1 base, with 16 bases left in between. Germline CDR1 and CDR2: MDHEN and SYDVKM. The chain's CDR3 is CASTLGSGNNYGYTF. The CDR3 nucleotides read TGTGCCAGCACCCTGGGGTCAGGAAATAACTATGGCTACACCTTC.